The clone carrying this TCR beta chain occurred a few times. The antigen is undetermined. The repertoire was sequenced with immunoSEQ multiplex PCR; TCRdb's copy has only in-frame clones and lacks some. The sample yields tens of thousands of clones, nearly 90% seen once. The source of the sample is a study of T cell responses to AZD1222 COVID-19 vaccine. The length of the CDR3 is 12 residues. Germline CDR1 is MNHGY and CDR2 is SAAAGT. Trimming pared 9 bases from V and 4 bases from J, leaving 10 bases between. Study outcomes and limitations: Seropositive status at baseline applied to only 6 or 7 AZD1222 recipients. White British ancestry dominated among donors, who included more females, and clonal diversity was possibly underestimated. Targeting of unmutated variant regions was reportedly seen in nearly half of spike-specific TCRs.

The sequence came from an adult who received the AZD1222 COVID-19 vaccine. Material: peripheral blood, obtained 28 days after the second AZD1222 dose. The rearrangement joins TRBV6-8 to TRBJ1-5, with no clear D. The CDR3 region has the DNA TGTGCCAGGACCCCTGCTAATCAGCCCCAGCATTTT. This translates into CARTPANQPQHF.